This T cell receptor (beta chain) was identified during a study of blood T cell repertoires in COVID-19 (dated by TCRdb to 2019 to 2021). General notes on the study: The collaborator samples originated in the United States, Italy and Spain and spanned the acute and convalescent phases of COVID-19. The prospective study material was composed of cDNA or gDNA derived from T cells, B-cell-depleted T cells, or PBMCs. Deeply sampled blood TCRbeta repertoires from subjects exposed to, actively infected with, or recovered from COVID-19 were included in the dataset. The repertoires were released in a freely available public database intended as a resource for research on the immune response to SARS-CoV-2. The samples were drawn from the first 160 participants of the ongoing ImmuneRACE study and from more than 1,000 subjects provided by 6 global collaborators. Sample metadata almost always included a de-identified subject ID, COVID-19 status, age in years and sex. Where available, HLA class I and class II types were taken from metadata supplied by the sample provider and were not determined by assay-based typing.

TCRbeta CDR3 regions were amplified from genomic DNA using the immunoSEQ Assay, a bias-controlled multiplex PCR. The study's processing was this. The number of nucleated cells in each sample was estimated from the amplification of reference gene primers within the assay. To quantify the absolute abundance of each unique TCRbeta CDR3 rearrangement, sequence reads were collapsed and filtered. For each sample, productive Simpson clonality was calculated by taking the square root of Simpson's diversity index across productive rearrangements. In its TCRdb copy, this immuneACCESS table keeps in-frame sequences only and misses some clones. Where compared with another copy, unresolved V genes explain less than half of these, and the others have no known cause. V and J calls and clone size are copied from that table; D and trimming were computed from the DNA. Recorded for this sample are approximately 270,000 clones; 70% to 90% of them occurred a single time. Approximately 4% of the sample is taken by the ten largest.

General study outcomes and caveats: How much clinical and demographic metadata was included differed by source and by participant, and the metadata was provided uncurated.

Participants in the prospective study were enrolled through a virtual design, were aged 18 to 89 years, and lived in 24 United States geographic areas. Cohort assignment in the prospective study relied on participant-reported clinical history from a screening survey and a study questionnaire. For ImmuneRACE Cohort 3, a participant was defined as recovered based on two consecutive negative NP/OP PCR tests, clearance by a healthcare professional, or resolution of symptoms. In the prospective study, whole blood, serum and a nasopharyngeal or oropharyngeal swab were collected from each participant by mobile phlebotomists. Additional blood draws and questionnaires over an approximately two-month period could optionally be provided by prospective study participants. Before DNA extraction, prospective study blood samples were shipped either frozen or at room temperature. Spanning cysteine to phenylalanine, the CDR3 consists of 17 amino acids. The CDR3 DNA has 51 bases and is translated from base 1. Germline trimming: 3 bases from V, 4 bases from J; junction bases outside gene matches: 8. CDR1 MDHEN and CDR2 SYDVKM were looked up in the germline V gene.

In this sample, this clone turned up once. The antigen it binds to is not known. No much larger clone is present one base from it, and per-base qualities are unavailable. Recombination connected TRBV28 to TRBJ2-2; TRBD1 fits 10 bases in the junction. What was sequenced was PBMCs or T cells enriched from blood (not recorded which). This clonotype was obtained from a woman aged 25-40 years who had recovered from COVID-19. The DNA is TGTGCCAGCAGTTTCGGACAGGGGGTTGTAGGCACCGGGGAGCTGTTTTTT. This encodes CASSFGQGVVGTGELFF.